The 9 T cell receptor beta chains below come from one sample, sequenced in a study of Tregs in tolerant kidney transplant recipients. Clones were sequenced by immunoSEQ multiplex PCR, and TCRdb holds only the in-frame ones, with some missing. The profile shows some 14,000 clones, approximately 92% of them singletons. The sample taken for sequencing was CD8+ T cells from blood. These receptor sequences come from a human donor in good health.

This sequence joins TRBV29-1 and TRBJ2-1; no definite D call. The CDR3 consists of 10 residues. Germline loops: CDR1 SQVTM, CDR2 ANQGSEA. Trimming took off 4 bases at V and 7 bases at J, with 5 bases between the two ends. The chain's CDR3 is CSVARNEQFF. DNA for the CDR3: TGCAGCGTTGCTAGAAATGAGCAGTTCTTC.

The rearrangement joins TRBV4-3 to TRBJ2-1, with D perhaps TRBD2 (5 bases). Trimming stripped 0 bases from V and 5 bases from J, with 11 bases between. CDR3 length equals 15 residues. In germline, CDR1 is LGHNA, CDR2 YSLEER. The CDR3 is CASSQDRSGNNEQFF. For the CDR3, the DNA is TGCGCCAGCAGCCAAGATAGAAGCGGAAACAATGAGCAGTTCTTC.

This sequence joins TRBV5-5 and TRBJ2-7, with 8 nucleotides matching TRBD2. This CDR3 contains 15 residues. In germline, CDR1 is SGHKS, CDR2 YYEKEE (reference sequence). V was pared by 3 bases and J by 3 bases, with 8 bases of the junction left unmatched. The CDR3 is CASSWIAAGDYEQYF. CDR3 DNA: TGTGCCAGCAGCTGGATTGCAGCGGGGGACTACGAGCAGTACTTC.

V gene TRBV25-1 combines with J gene TRBJ2-7; tentative D call: TRBD1 (5 bases). From germline, CDR1 is MGHDK and CDR2 SYGVNS. The CDR3 loop spans 16 amino acids. The V end was cut by 0 bases, the J end by 5 bases, with 17 bases between. CDR3 region: CASSEYGGDSLDEQYF. The CDR3, as DNA: TGTGCCAGCAGTGAATATGGTGGAGACAGTTTAGACGAGCAGTACTTC.

The rearrangement uses TRBV4-3 and TRBJ2-1, with D unclear. The CDR3 covers 16 residues. V lost 3 bases to trimming and J lost 7 bases, with 19 bases between them. Per germline, CDR1 LGHNA and CDR2 YSLEER. CDR3 residues: CASSQDYPALGNEQFF. CDR3 bases: TGCGCCAGCAGCCAGGATTACCCGGCATTAGGAAATGAGCAGTTCTTC.

This chain connects TRBV5-1 to TRBJ2-6; unclear D gene. Trimming removed 2 bases from V and 4 bases from J, with 19 bases in between. The germline CDR1 and CDR2 sequences are SGHRS and YFSETQ. There are 18 residues in the CDR3. This CDR3 is CASSFREFGGKGANVLTF. The CDR3 DNA sequence: TGCGCCAGCAGCTTTCGTGAGTTTGGTGGCAAAGGGGCCAACGTCCTGACTTTC.

This CDR3 reads CASKPPGQGSYEQYF. The CDR3 nucleotides are TGCGCCAGCAAACCTCCGGGACAGGGCTCCTACGAGCAGTACTTC. The chain recombines TRBV10-1 with TRBJ2-7; TRBD1 matches at 9 bases. The CDR3 spans 15 residues. Germline V gene sequence: CDR1 WNHNN, CDR2 SYGVQD (reference sequence). Trimming at V came to 7 bases and at J to 0 bases, leaving 7 bases not matched to a gene.

This chain uses TRBV21-1 with TRBJ2-1; the D call in the table, TRBD2, was not verified against the DNA. TRBV21-1 constitutes a pseudogene. The CDR3 has 11 amino acids. The CDR3 loop is CASTPCNEQFF. The CDR3 nucleotides read TGTGCCAGCACCCCTTGCAATGAGCAGTTCTTC.

This chain's CDR3 is CASSAVPSPDGAGNEQYF. The CDR3, as DNA: TGTGCCAGCAGCGCGGTGCCCTCCCCGGATGGGGCTGGGAACGAGCAGTACTTC. The genes are TRBV9 and TRBJ2-7; D is perhaps TRBD1 (5 bases). Trimming took off 3 bases at V and 5 bases at J, with 27 bases between the two ends. Germline CDR1 SGDLS, CDR2 YYNGEE. The CDR3 is made up of 18 amino acids.